In its sample, the clone carrying this TCR beta chain was seen once. The antigen is unknown. The sample originates from a study of graft-versus-host responses after intestinal transplantation. Germline V gene sequence: CDR1 MGHRA, CDR2 YSYEKL. CDR3 length: 16 amino acids. V shed 4 bases, J shed 0 bases, and the junction held 8 bases outside the gene matches. TCRdb keeps only in-frame clones here, not all; method: immunoSEQ multiplex PCR. The sample shows some 95,000 clones, about 91% of them seen only once. Study conclusions and caveats: Researchers found peak circulating GvH clone levels linked to early post-transplant HvG declines. GvH clonotypes were identified within recipient marrow, with a subset emerging first in ileum or blood. Some patients had graft-donor T cell macrochimerism, and their allografts showed high graft-versus-host to host-versus-graft clonal ratios.

The clonotype originates from a human donor who received an intestinal transplant. Sequences were derived from unstimulated CD8+ T cells sorted from spleen or lymph node cells, sampled before intestinal transplant. This sequence joins TRBV4-1 and TRBJ1-1, with 7 positions matching TRBD1. As DNA, the CDR3 is TGCGCCAGCAGCCCAGGGGGGAGGATTATGAACACTGAAGCTTTCTTT. It yields the protein CASSPGGRIMNTEAFF.